This T cell receptor (beta chain) appears in the sequencing data of a study of monozygotic twins with cystic fibrosis (dated by TCRdb to about 2021). The study in broad terms: Around 3 micrograms of fragmented DNA went through approximately 14 PCR cycles to produce barcoded libraries. The study compared TCR beta repertoires within and between 16 monozygotic twin pairs with cystic fibrosis to assess genetic influence on V and J gene usage. Made up mostly of children and adolescents, the cohort included ten female and six male twin pairs ranging in age from about 2.0 to 36.4 years, with a median of around 9.1 years. On the day of blood sampling, twins were ranked among 1,060 cohort participants for weight-for-height and for FEVPerc (FEV1 disease centile). Data for three of the twin pairs had been reported earlier in a different context. What the work shows at the level of the full study, not this receptor alone: The cohort was small, and the number of shared CDR3s showed no association with age, concordance or disease severity. V gene usage was most similar to the co-twin in 13 of 16 pairs, and J usage was most similar to the co-twin in 8 of 16 pairs, which suggests genetic constraints. Simpson clonality was generally low (median approximately 0.0092), which suggests a naive-dominated repertoire, and clonality was higher in the most severely affected patients. Nucleotide-identical clonotype sharing was significantly higher within monozygotic CF twin pairs than between unrelated CF individuals (P = 0.000026, Mann-Whitney).

Of note for this clone: The antigen it recognizes is unknown. No clone much larger than this one lies a single base away; base qualities are absent.

The twin pairs came from the European Cystic Fibrosis Twin and Sibling Study Cohort, which recruited patients from 158 CF clinics across 14 European countries. Both zygosity and CFTR genotype were checked in-house, and zygosity was tested with multiplex PCR across nine short tandem repeat loci. Peripheral blood was taken from each twin, and clinical parameters were recorded on the day of blood sampling. Genomic DNA was isolated from peripheral blood cells with phenol/chloroform and kept in TE buffer at 4 degrees C. From the cysteine up to the phenylalanine, the CDR3 has a length of 17 residues. Only the CDR3 region is kept as DNA, spanning 51 bases read in frame from base 1. CDR1 and CDR2, per the germline V gene, are SGHDT and YYEEEE. V lost 1 base and J lost 3 bases; the stretch between them is 16 bases long. Following the manufacturer's instructions, TCR beta CDR3 regions were amplified by multiplex PCR with the immunoSEQ immune profiling system. An Illumina NextSeq system was used to carry out the sequencing. As for how the authors treated the data: Sequence data were processed on the immunoSEQ Analyzer platform, and clonality was calculated as the square root of Simpson's index of productive rearrangements. V and J usage similarity was measured by Jensen-Shannon distance, and CDR3 generation probabilities were computed with OLGA. Shared CDR3 sequences were searched against the immuneACCESS database (August 2020) and VDJdb (December 2020). The clones in this table, taken by TCRdb from immuneACCESS, are in-frame only. Not every clone is retained; where verified, under half of the shortfall comes from an unresolved V gene, and the cause of the rest is unknown. V, J and clone size were drawn from that table, and D and trimming were deduced from the DNA. This sample holds 20,000 to 25,000 clones; 97% were observed only once. Jointly, the top ten make up 0.12% to 0.15% of the sample.

The rearrangement joined TRBV5-6 to TRBJ1-4, with the D gene not confidently named. This clonotype was obtained from a girl under 18 with cystic fibrosis. The specimen was blood. CDR3 loop: CASSLLRDLSSNEKLFF. The DNA sequence reads TGTGCCAGCAGCTTGCTGCGCGATCTCTCCTCTAATGAAAAACTGTTTTTT.